Below, one T cell receptor beta chain is given with its context. Measured with immunoSEQ multiplex PCR; TCRdb has only the in-frame clones, and not every one. The sample holds tens of thousands of clones, roughly 92% seen once. This entry belongs to a study of technical replicates of blood from a few donors. Per the germline V gene, CDR1 is PRHDT and CDR2 is FYEKMQ (reference sequence). This CDR3 comprises 12 residues. Between the trimmed V and J ends, which lost 3 bases and 0 bases, there was a span of 3 bases. This sequence originates from a human donor in good health. Input material: T cells isolated from PBMCs. The chain carries TRBV13 and TRBJ2-7; D uncertain. This CDR3 reads CASSFLSYEQYF. The DNA for the CDR3 is TGTGCCAGCAGCTTCCTCTCCTACGAGCAGTACTTC.